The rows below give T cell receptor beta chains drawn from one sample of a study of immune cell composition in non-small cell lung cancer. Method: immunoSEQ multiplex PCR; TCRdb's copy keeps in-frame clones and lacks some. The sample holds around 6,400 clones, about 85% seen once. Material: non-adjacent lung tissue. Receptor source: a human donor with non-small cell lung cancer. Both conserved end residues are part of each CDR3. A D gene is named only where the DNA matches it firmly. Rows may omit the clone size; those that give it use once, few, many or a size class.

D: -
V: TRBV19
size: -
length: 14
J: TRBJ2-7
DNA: TGTGCCAGTAGTTATTTGGGGCCGGGCTACGAGCAGTACTTC
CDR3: CASSYLGPGYEQYF

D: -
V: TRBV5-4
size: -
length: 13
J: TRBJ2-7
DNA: TGTGCCAGCAGCCCCCCCTCTTCCTACGAGCAGTACTTC
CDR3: CASSPPSSYEQYF

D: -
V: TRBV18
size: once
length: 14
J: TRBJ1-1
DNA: TGTGCCAGCTCACCACCGACAATCCAGGGGAAAGCTTTCTTT
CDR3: CASSPPTIQGKAFF

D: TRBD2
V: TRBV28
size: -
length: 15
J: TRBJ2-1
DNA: TGTGCCAGCAGCCTTAGCGGGAGGCCTGACAATGAGCAGTTCTTC
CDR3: CASSLSGRPDNEQFF

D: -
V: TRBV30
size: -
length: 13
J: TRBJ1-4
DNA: TGTGCCTGGAGTCCCCAGGCGAATGAAAAACTGTTTTTT
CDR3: CAWSPQANEKLFF

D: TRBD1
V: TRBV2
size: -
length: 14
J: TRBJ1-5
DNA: TGTGCCAGCAGTGTAGGGACAGCCAATCAGCCCCAGCATTTT
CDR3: CASSVGTANQPQHF

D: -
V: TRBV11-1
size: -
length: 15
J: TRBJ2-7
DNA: TGTGCCAGCAGCTTAGTTCGACCAGGCCAGGGCGAGCAGTACTTC
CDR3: CASSLVRPGQGEQYF

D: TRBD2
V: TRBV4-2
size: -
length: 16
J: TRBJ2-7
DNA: TGTGCCAGCAGCCAATATCCGACGGGGGGCTCCTACGAGCAGTACTTC
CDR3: CASSQYPTGGSYEQYF

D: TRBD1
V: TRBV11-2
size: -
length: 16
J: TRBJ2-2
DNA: TGTGCCAGCAGCCTACTCAGGGGGCGCGGCACCGGGGAGCTGTTTTTT
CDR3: CASSLLRGRGTGELFF

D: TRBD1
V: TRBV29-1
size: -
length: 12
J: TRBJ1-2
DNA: TGCAGCGTCTTGGGACAGAACTATGGCTACACCTTC
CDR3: CSVLGQNYGYTF